This passage covers 28 T cell receptor beta chains from one sample sequenced in a study of cytomegalovirus exposure and HLA in healthy donors. Researchers ran the PCR with 60 Vbeta and 13 Jbeta primers. Repertoires were generated with immunoSEQ multiplex PCR, while TCRdb's copy carries only in-frame clones and drops some. The data show under 150,000 clones, about three quarters seen once. Material: PBMCs. These TCRs come from a man aged 18 to 29 in good health and CMV-seronegative.

The chain links TRBV28 to TRBJ1-1; 7 bases match TRBD1. The V segment lost 6 bases and the J segment 7 bases; nucleotides outside the gene matches: 8. The CDR3 loop spans 13 amino acids. The V gene's germline CDR1 is MDHEN and CDR2 SYDVKM. CDR3: CASRGGAESEAFF. In nucleotides, the CDR3 is TGTGCCAGCAGAGGGGGCGCCGAGAGTGAAGCTTTCTTT.

The rearrangement links TRBV29-1 to TRBJ2-3, with 8 bases aligning to TRBD2. Germline values: CDR1 SQVTM, CDR2 ANQGSEA. V shed 2 bases, J shed 1 base, and the junction held 5 bases outside the gene matches. This CDR3 is 15 amino acids long. The CDR3 is CSVESAGGGTDTQYF. CDR3 bases: TGCAGCGTTGAATCGGCGGGGGGCGGCACAGATACGCAGTATTTT.

This rearrangement joins TRBV18 to TRBJ2-5, with 9 positions matching TRBD2. The germline V gene encodes CDR1 KGHSH and CDR2 LQKENI. This CDR3 contains 15 residues. The V segment lost 3 bases and the J segment 7 bases; nucleotides outside the gene matches: 9. The CDR3 bases are TGTGCCAGCTCACCTGCTAGCGGGGTGGTTGTGACCCAGTACTTC. This sequence encodes CASSPASGVVVTQYF.

The table lists this clone with a few counts. The chain couples TRBV7-9 to TRBJ2-3; 11 nucleotides match TRBD2. The V segment lost 1 base and the J segment 2 bases; nucleotides outside the gene matches: 2. Per the germline V gene, CDR1 is SEHNR and CDR2 is FQNEAQ (reference sequence). The CDR3 has 16 residues. The CDR3, as DNA: TGTGCCAGCAGCTTAGGGACTAGCGGGTTCACAGATACGCAGTATTTT. Translated, it gives CASSLGTSGFTDTQYF.

The V call is TRBV30, the J call TRBJ2-5; 10 nucleotides line up with TRBD2. The DNA end is more similar to TRBJ2-7, so the J call may be wrong. Germline V gene lookup returns CDR1 GTSNPN and CDR2 SVGIG (reference sequence). The CDR3 has 17 amino acids. CDR3 residues: CAWSGGGLAALSYEQYF. As DNA, the CDR3 is TGTGCCTGGAGTGGGGGCGGACTAGCGGCCCTCTCCTACGAGCAGTACTTC.

The rearrangement links TRBV14 to TRBJ2-7; possible D gene TRBD1, 6 bases. Germline V gene lookup returns CDR1 SGHDN and CDR2 FVKESK. This CDR3 spans 15 amino acids. V was shortened by 3 bases and J by 0 bases, with 12 bases between the two germline ends. The CDR3 DNA sequence: TGTGCCAGCAGCCAGGGGACAACCAGCTCCTACGAGCAGTACTTC. Translating it yields CASSQGTTSSYEQYF.

The chain couples TRBV11-2 to TRBJ2-1, with 7 bases that match TRBD1. J was trimmed by 1 base and V by 5 bases; bases with no gene match: 5. In germline, CDR1 is SGHAT, CDR2 FQNNGV. CDR3 length: 15 amino acids. CDR3 DNA sequence: TGTGCCAGCAGCGTAGCCAGGGGGTCCTACAATGAGCAGTTCTTC. Protein: CASSVARGSYNEQFF.

V and J are TRBV6-1 and TRBJ1-3; D call uncertain. V was cut by 2 bases and J by 1 base, with 6 bases left in between. Germline values: CDR1 MNHNS, CDR2 SASEGT. The CDR3 runs 14 residues. The CDR3 is CASSELLSGNTIYF. The DNA for the CDR3 is TGTGCCAGCAGTGAACTACTTTCTGGAAACACCATATATTTT.

In its sample, this clone was seen once. The chain uses TRBV4-2 and TRBJ1-2, with TRBD1 identical over 7 bases. The trim removed 0 bases at V and 2 bases at J, leaving 9 bases unmatched. Germline lookup yields CDR1 LGHNA and CDR2 YNFKEQ. CDR3 length: 17 amino acids. The CDR3 DNA follows: TGTGCCAGCAGCCAAGATTCGGCCGACAGGGCGAACTATGGCTACACCTTC. It encodes CASSQDSADRANYGYTF.

The chain links TRBV5-6 to TRBJ1-1, with a weak D call TRBD1 (6 bases). The CDR3 length is 14 residues. CDR1 SGHDT and CDR2 YYEEEE come from the germline V gene. Trimming cost V 5 bases and J 4 bases, with 15 bases left between them. CDR3: CASRRAGEGTEAFF. CDR3 nucleotide sequence: TGTGCCAGCAGGCGCGCAGGGGAGGGCACTGAAGCTTTCTTT.

This chain uses TRBV19 with TRBJ1-5; weak D call: TRBD1 (6 bases). The CDR3 is 14 amino acids. Germline V lookup: CDR1 LNHDA, CDR2 SQIVND (reference sequence). Trimming took off 5 bases at V and 3 bases at J, with 11 bases between the two ends. The CDR3 reads CASSPWDINQPQHF. CDR3 DNA sequence: TGTGCCAGTAGTCCCTGGGACATCAATCAGCCCCAGCATTTT. The whole variable domain, remainder taken from reference TRBV19 and TRBJ1-5, is DGGITQSPKYLFRKEGQNVTLSCEQNLNHDAMYWYRQDPGQGLRLIYYSQIVNDFQKGDIAEGYSVSREKKESFPLTVTSAQKNPTAFYLCASSPWDINQPQHFGDGTRLSIL.

This chain links TRBV6-4 with TRBJ2-1; possibly TRBD1 for D (6 bases). Germline loops: CDR1 MRHNA, CDR2 SNTAGT. V was cut by 3 bases and J by 3 bases, with 15 bases left in between. This CDR3 has 16 amino acids. The CDR3 DNA reads TGTGCCAGCAGTGATTCTTACAGGGATAGCTACAATGAGCAGTTCTTC. It is translated as CASSDSYRDSYNEQFF.

The chain uses TRBV9 and TRBJ2-2, with D tentatively TRBD2 (5 bases). This CDR3 contains 12 residues. Germline V gene sequence: CDR1 SGDLS, CDR2 YYNGEE. Trimming stripped 3 bases from V and 7 bases from J, with 7 bases between. CDR3 bases: TGTGCCAGCAGCGCCGCGGGCGGGGAGCTGTTTTTT. Translation: CASSAAGGELFF.

The sample holds a few counts of this clone. The chain links TRBV7-2 to TRBJ2-5; 14 bases are shared with TRBD2. In germline, CDR1 is SGHTA, CDR2 FQGNSA. The ends lost 5 bases at V and 7 bases at J; junction bases unmatched: 9. CDR3 length: 16 amino acids. The CDR3 DNA sequence: TGTGCCAGCAGCAAAAGACTAGCGGGAGGGCCTGGGACCCAGTACTTC. The encoded protein is CASSKRLAGGPGTQYF.

V gene TRBV5-3 combines with J gene TRBJ1-1, with no clear D. TRBV5-3 is sorted into the ORF group, with uncertain function. With 0 bases removed from V and 5 bases from J, the gap between germline ends came to 17 bases. There are 16 residues in the CDR3. Here the CDR3 reads CARSLGASEVGTEAFF. In DNA, the CDR3 is TGTGCCAGAAGCTTGGGCGCCTCGGAGGTTGGTACTGAAGCTTTCTTT.

The sample holds a few counts of this clone. The chain is built from TRBV29-1 and TRBJ1-1; TRBD1 matches at 8 bases. The CDR3 spans 14 residues. Germline loops: CDR1 SQVTM, CDR2 ANQGSEA. After removal of 5 bases from V and 2 bases from J, the junction contained 7 bases not matched to a gene. CDR3 residues: CSVWTGSTNTEAFF. The CDR3 DNA sequence: TGCAGCGTTTGGACAGGGTCTACAAACACTGAAGCTTTCTTT.

This chain uses TRBV19 with TRBJ1-2; TRBD1 might be the D (6 bases). V lost 5 bases to trimming and J lost 4 bases, with 20 bases between them. This CDR3 has 16 residues. Germline V gives CDR1 LNHDA, CDR2 SQIVND (reference sequence). CDR3 amino acids: CASSPLNLQDSYGYTF. The CDR3 DNA follows: TGTGCCAGTAGTCCCCTAAACCTACAGGACAGCTATGGCTACACCTTC.

The J gene is TRBJ2-2, the V gene TRBV5-1; no firm D call. Between the trimmed V and J ends, which lost 0 bases and 6 bases, there was a span of 12 bases. CDR3 length equals 15 residues. Germline assignment: CDR1 SGHRS and CDR2 YFSETQ. The CDR3 is CASSLGNAVAGELFF. The CDR3 DNA reads as TGCGCCAGCAGCTTGGGAAACGCAGTCGCCGGGGAGCTGTTTTTT.

V is TRBV29-1 and J is TRBJ2-6; D is unresolved. CDR1 SQVTM and CDR2 ANQGSEA come from the germline V gene. Trimming took 0 bases from V and 1 from J, leaving 10 bases between them. The CDR3 has 16 residues. The CDR3 protein is CSVEDSHPSGANVLTF. In DNA form, the CDR3 reads TGCAGCGTTGAAGATAGCCACCCGTCTGGGGCCAACGTCCTGACTTTC. The full variable domain, completed using reference TRBV29-1 and TRBJ2-6, is SAVISQKPSRDICQRGTSLTIQCQVDSQVTMMFWYRQQPGQSLTLIATANQGSEATYESGFVIDKFPISRPNLTFSTLTVSNMSPEDSSIYLCSVEDSHPSGANVLTFGAGSRLTVL.

A single count supports this clone. V and J are TRBV18 and TRBJ2-5; no definite D call. Trimming removed 9 bases at V and 3 bases at J, with 23 bases between. The germline gives CDR1 KGHSH, CDR2 LQKENI. The CDR3 spans 16 residues. The chain's CDR3 is CASHNGAGHSKETQYF. In nucleotides, the CDR3 is TGTGCCAGTCATAACGGCGCAGGCCACTCAAAAGAGACCCAGTACTTC.

V gene TRBV28 combines with J gene TRBJ2-7; 8 positions match TRBD1. This CDR3 comprises 14 residues. V shed 3 bases and J 4 bases; nucleotides not matched to a gene: 5. The germline V gene has CDR1 MDHEN and CDR2 SYDVKM. In DNA, the CDR3 is TGTGCCAGCAGTTTGCGGGACAGGACTTACGAGCAGTACTTC. Encoded protein: CASSLRDRTYEQYF.

The chain is built from TRBV7-8 and TRBJ1-2; TRBD1 might be the D (6 bases). Germline CDR1 reads SGHVS; CDR2 reads FQNEAQ. The CDR3 length is 14 residues. Trimming took off 5 bases at V and 7 bases at J, with 17 bases between the two ends. CDR3 sequence: CASSLNSGALGYTF. The CDR3 nucleotides are TGTGCCAGCAGCCTTAATTCAGGGGCCCTTGGCTACACCTTC.

This chain joins TRBV14 and TRBJ2-7; TRBD1 matches 7 bases. The V and J ends lost 1 base and 3 bases, in that order; junction bases with no gene match: 9. Germline values: CDR1 SGHDN, CDR2 FVKESK. The CDR3 runs to 16 residues. The CDR3 sequence: CASSQGAGTALYEQYF. The CDR3 DNA reads TGTGCCAGCAGCCAAGGGGCCGGGACAGCCCTCTACGAGCAGTACTTC. The full variable domain, rest sourced from reference TRBV14 and TRBJ2-7, is EAGVTQFPSHSVIEKGQTVTLRCDPISGHDNLYWYRRVMGKEIKFLLHFVKESKQDESGMPNNRFLAERTGGTYSTLKVQPAELEDSGVYFCASSQGAGTALYEQYFGPGTRLTVT.

This clone showed up just a few times. V usage is TRBV5-1 and J usage is TRBJ2-5; 7 bases agree with TRBD2. Per germline, CDR1 SGHRS and CDR2 YFSETQ. This CDR3 has 17 residues. V lost 3 bases, J lost 7 bases, and 18 bases stayed unmatched. This CDR3 reads CASSSNFLAEGLGTQYF. DNA for the CDR3: TGCGCCAGCAGCTCTAATTTCCTAGCGGAGGGCTTGGGGACCCAGTACTTC. Filled out from reference TRBV5-1 and TRBJ2-5, the complete variable domain reads KAGVTQTPRYLIKTRGQQVTLSCSPISGHRSVSWYQQTPGQGLQFLFEYFSETQRNKGNFPGRFSGRQFSNSRSEMNVSTLELGDSALYLCASSSNFLAEGLGTQYFGPGTRLLVL.

As concerns this clone: At one end, the junction sequence differs from germline, possibly due to a read error. V gene TRBV7-9 combines with J gene TRBJ1-5, with unresolved D. There are 13 residues in the CDR3. Germline CDR1 reads SEHNR; CDR2 reads FQNEAQ (reference sequence). The CDR3 DNA is TGTTCCAGCAGCTCTATATCAGGTCAGCCCCAGCATTTT. Amino acid sequence: CSSSSISGQPQHF.

V and J are TRBV5-4 and TRBJ2-3; D not certain. Germline CDR1 reads SGHNT; CDR2 reads YYREEE (reference sequence). This CDR3 spans 15 amino acids. Trimming took off 1 base at V and 2 bases at J, with 11 bases between the two ends. Written as DNA, the CDR3 is TGTGCCAGCAGCTTGAAGCCCACAGTCACAGATACGCAGTATTTT. The encoded protein is CASSLKPTVTDTQYF.

Here the CDR3 DNA reads TGTGCCAGCACCGATGGGGCTGGCTATGGCTACACCTTC. Protein product: CASTDGAGYGYTF. The V call is TRBV5-6, the J call TRBJ1-2; possibly TRBD1 for D (5 bases). The CDR3 consists of 13 residues. With 6 bases removed from V and 4 bases from J, the gap between germline ends came to 13 bases. Looked up from germline, CDR1 is SGHDT and CDR2 is YYEEEE.

The DNA for the CDR3 is TGCGCCAGCAGCCAGCTGACTCACGTGAACACTGAAGCTTTCTTT. Its protein product is CASSQLTHVNTEAFF. The chain combines TRBV4-1 with TRBJ1-1, with D hard to call. V was shortened by 3 bases and J by 0 bases, with 11 bases between the two germline ends. The CDR3 is made up of 15 amino acids. Germline CDR1 is MGHRA and CDR2 is YSYEKL.